These 26 T cell receptor beta chains were sequenced from one sample in a study of blood T cells in healthy people across ages. For the second PCR, which ran for about 6 to 11 cycles, a sample-barcoded 5' primer and a J-beta primer mix were used. TCRdb used MiXCR to reprocess the 5' RACE reads, holding one entry per CDR3 protein. This table holds roughly 1.7 million distinct CDR3 sequences, 30% to 35% found once. Specimen: blood. Every receptor here comes from a young woman in good health.

This clonotype was observed a few times. As DNA, the CDR3 is TGCAGCGTTCTGCCCTCCTATAATTCACCCCTCCACTTT. Translating gives CSVLPSYNSPLHF. The rearrangement links TRBV29-1 to TRBJ1-6; D not certain. Germline-derived CDR1 and CDR2 are SQVTM and ANQGSEA. The CDR3 totals 13 residues. Between the trimmed V and J ends, which lost 5 bases and 0 bases, there was a span of 5 bases.

A few counts support this clonotype. This sequence joins TRBV6-2 or TRBV6-3 and TRBJ2-2; D uncertain. From germline, CDR1 is MNHEY and CDR2 SVGEGT. V was trimmed by 7 bases and J by 5 bases, leaving 11 bases between them. The CDR3 sequence is 13 residues long. In DNA, the CDR3 is TGTGCCAGCAAGGCCGGACCGACCGGGGAGCTGTTTTTT. It specifies CASKAGPTGELFF.

This clonotype was recorded at least ten times. J is TRBJ2-7 and V is TRBV7-9; no definite D call. The CDR3 sequence is 13 residues long. Looked up from germline, CDR1 is SEHNR and CDR2 is FQNEAQ (reference sequence). V gave up 1 base and J gave up 6 bases, with 10 bases separating them. The CDR3 DNA follows: TGTGCCAGCAGCTTAGAATCTGCCGCCGAGCAGTACTTC. This encodes CASSLESAAEQYF.

This chain links TRBV15 with TRBJ2-1; 14 positions match TRBD2. The CDR3 has 16 amino acids. Germline-derived CDR1 and CDR2 are LNHNV and YYDKDF (reference sequence). The junction had 9 bases not matched to a gene; V was cut back by 5 bases and J by 9 bases. Here the CDR3 reads CATSPVLGTSGSEQFF. The CDR3 DNA reads TGTGCCACCAGCCCAGTCCTCGGGACTAGCGGGAGTGAGCAGTTCTTC.

The rearrangement uses TRBV12-3 or TRBV12-4 and TRBJ2-1; the match to TRBD1 covers 9 bases. The CDR3 covers 15 residues. V shed 3 bases and J 9 bases; nucleotides not matched to a gene: 9. CDR3 loop: CASSFQWTGETEQFF. The CDR3 coding sequence is TGTGCCAGCAGTTTCCAGTGGACAGGGGAAACTGAGCAGTTCTTC.

This clonotype occurred many times. V is TRBV5-1 and J is TRBJ1-5, with a weak D call TRBD1 (6 bases). Germline V CDR1 and CDR2: SGHRS, YFSETQ. V was shortened by 0 bases and J by 7 bases, with 11 bases between the two germline ends. The CDR3 totals 14 residues. CDR3 DNA: TGCGCCAGCAGCTTGGGGGGGCTGGGGCAGCCCCAGCATTTT. Its protein product is CASSLGGLGQPQHF.

This clonotype came up a few times. V usage is TRBV4-1 and J usage is TRBJ2-7, with TRBD2 identical over 10 bases. The CDR3 covers 18 residues. The junction had 11 bases not matched to a gene; V was cut back by 0 bases and J by 3 bases. Germline V gene sequence: CDR1 MGHRA, CDR2 YSYEKL. The CDR3 region has the DNA TGCGCCAGCAGCCAAGAAGCGGGAGGGCTAATGGGTCTCTACGAGCAGTACTTC. Protein sequence: CASSQEAGGLMGLYEQYF.

In the case of this clonotype: Since a much larger clone is just one base distant, this may be a read error. The genes are TRBV29-1 and TRBJ2-5, with 7 bases lining up with TRBD2. From germline, CDR1 is SQVTM and CDR2 ANQGSEA. The CDR3 sequence is 14 residues long. V was pared by 7 bases and J by 5 bases, with 13 bases of the junction left unmatched. CDR3 coding DNA: TGCAGCGCCGCCGGGAGGTCCGGTGGGGAGACCCAGTACTTC. This gives the protein CSAAGRSGGETQYF.

This clonotype has more than one count but fewer than ten. The V call is TRBV18, the J call TRBJ2-3, with unresolved D. The V gene lost 3 bases and the J gene lost 13 bases, with 14 bases spanning the gap. This CDR3 spans 12 amino acids. Per germline, CDR1 KGHSH and CDR2 LQKENI. The CDR3 sequence is CASSPAGHIEYF. CDR3 sequence (DNA): TGTGCCAGCTCACCCGCAGGCCATATCGAGTATTTT.

The gene calls are TRBV6-5 and TRBJ2-1, with TRBD2 matching 9 bases. V dropped 6 bases and J dropped 7; count of bases not matched to a gene: 7. Germline V gene sequence: CDR1 MNHEY, CDR2 SVGAGI. The CDR3 sequence is 14 residues long. The CDR3 coding sequence is TGTGCCAGCAGGAGACCGGGACTAGCAAATGAGCAGTTCTTC. Protein sequence: CASRRPGLANEQFF.

To note about this clonotype: One junction end does not reproduce the germline sequence, and a read error may be involved. V and J are TRBV6-6 and TRBJ1-5, with a tentative D call TRBD1 (5 bases). The CDR3 covers 15 residues. Germline CDR1 reads MNHNY; CDR2 reads SVGAGI (reference sequence). The CDR3 region has the DNA TGTGCCGGCAGGCCACCTCAGGGTGGGGATCAGCCCCAGCATTTT. Translating gives CAGRPPQGGDQPQHF.

This clonotype has a handful of counts. The chain joins TRBV12-3 or TRBV12-4 to TRBJ2-7; D is unresolved. The CDR3 covers 12 residues. V lost 5 bases and J lost 4, with 9 bases in between. DNA for the CDR3: TGTGCCAGCAGTCGTCTAAAGTACGAGCAGTACTTC. Residues: CASSRLKYEQYF.

This chain links TRBV6-6 with TRBJ1-5, with 8 bases matching TRBD1. The length of the CDR3 is 15 residues. The V segment lost 2 bases and the J segment 5 bases; nucleotides outside the gene matches: 5. The germline CDR1 and CDR2 sequences are MNHNY and SVGAGI (reference sequence). The chain's CDR3 is CASSYVQGVDQPQHF. CDR3 nucleotides: TGTGCCAGCAGTTACGTACAGGGGGTGGATCAGCCCCAGCATTTT.

This clonotype was counted between two and nine times. The chain recombines TRBV28 with TRBJ2-7; tentatively, D is TRBD2 (6 bases). The V gene's germline CDR1 is MDHEN and CDR2 SYDVKM. This CDR3 is built from 15 residues. Trimming left V 5 bases short and J 3 bases short, with 17 bases between. In DNA, the CDR3 is TGTGCCAGCAGTCCCCACCGAGGAGGGGTCTACGAGCAGTACTTC. It is translated as CASSPHRGGVYEQYF.

This chain uses TRBV5-1 with TRBJ1-4; no clear D gene. The CDR3 runs to 17 residues. From germline, CDR1 is SGHRS and CDR2 YFSETQ. With 1 base removed from V and 2 bases from J, the gap between germline ends came to 15 bases. CDR3 protein: CASSLTPQAPTNEKLFF. The CDR3 bases are TGCGCCAGCAGCTTGACCCCCCAGGCCCCGACTAATGAAAAACTGTTTTTT.

The chain uses TRBV20-1 and TRBJ2-1, with 9 bases lining up with TRBD1. Germline V gene sequence: CDR1 DFQATT, CDR2 SNEGSKA (reference sequence). The trim removed 3 bases at V and 4 bases at J, leaving 7 bases unmatched. The CDR3 has 15 residues. In DNA, the CDR3 is TGCAGTGCTAGCCAGCCGGACAGGGGATACAATGAGCAGTTCTTC. Amino acids: CSASQPDRGYNEQFF.

This clonotype was observed a few times. This rearrangement joins TRBV9 to TRBJ2-5; D call uncertain. The germline CDR1 and CDR2 sequences are SGDLS and YYNGEE. V shed 0 bases and J shed 1 base, with 4 bases lying between them. This CDR3 contains 13 residues. The DNA for the CDR3 is TGTGCCAGCAGCGTAGTTGTCCAAGAGACCCAGTACTTC. This encodes CASSVVVQETQYF.

V is TRBV2 and J is TRBJ2-3; no clear D gene. CDR1 is SNHLY, CDR2 FYNNEI, per germline. The CDR3 totals 14 residues. V lost 2 bases and J 4 bases, leaving 10 bases between the germline ends. This chain's CDR3 is CASSELLRADTQYF. The DNA of the CDR3 is TGTGCCAGCAGTGAACTCCTTCGGGCAGATACGCAGTATTTT.

The rearrangement joins TRBV14 to TRBJ2-7; D is ambiguous. Between the trimmed V and J ends, which lost 4 bases and 4 bases, there was a span of 8 bases. The CDR3 has 12 residues. Per the germline V gene, CDR1 is SGHDN and CDR2 is FVKESK. This CDR3 is CASSRENYEQYF. DNA of the CDR3: TGTGCCAGCAGCCGCGAGAATTACGAGCAGTACTTC. Supplemented by reference TRBV14 and TRBJ2-7, the full variable domain reads EAGVTQFPSHSVIEKGQTVTLRCDPISGHDNLYWYRRVMGKEIKFLLHFVKESKQDESGMPNNRFLAERTGGTYSTLKVQPAELEDSGVYFCASSRENYEQYFGPGTRLTVT.

This clonotype was counted a few times. This chain joins TRBV11-2 and TRBJ2-5; D is undetermined. The CDR3 runs 15 residues. Germline assignment: CDR1 SGHAT and CDR2 FQNNGV. Trimming shortened V by 3 bases and J by 4 bases, and 15 bases separated the two germline ends. The CDR3 sequence: CASSFPSIGGETQYF. The CDR3 nucleotides are TGTGCCAGCAGCTTCCCCAGCATCGGCGGAGAGACCCAGTACTTC.

This clonotype was detected ten times or more. The V and J genes are TRBV12-3 or TRBV12-4 and TRBJ2-5, with 7 bases matching TRBD2. The CDR3 runs 15 residues. The V and J ends lost 2 bases and 5 bases, in that order; junction bases with no gene match: 8. The CDR3 DNA reads TGTGCCAGCAGTTTACTCCGCGGGAGTACTGAGACCCAGTACTTC. Its protein is CASSLLRGSTETQYF.

The gene calls are TRBV12-3 or TRBV12-4 and TRBJ2-5; 8 bases fit TRBD2. J gave up 5 bases and V 3 bases, and 11 bases lay outside the gene matches. This CDR3 has 16 amino acids. The CDR3 region is CASSFLGSGVGETQYF. The CDR3 DNA reads TGTGCCAGCAGTTTCTTGGGTAGCGGGGTGGGGGAGACCCAGTACTTC.

The chain combines TRBV2 with TRBJ2-1; 9 bases align to TRBD2. The CDR3 sequence is 15 residues long. With 6 bases clipped from V and 7 bases from J, the junction kept 10 bases outside the gene matches. In germline, CDR1 is SNHLY, CDR2 FYNNEI. The CDR3 region is CASRTIAGATNEQFF. In DNA form, the CDR3 reads TGTGCCAGCAGAACCATAGCGGGGGCGACGAATGAGCAGTTCTTC.

Concerning this clonotype itself: One end of the junction is discordant with germline, which a read error may explain. The CDR3 protein is CNARPDSSYEQYF. CDR3 DNA: TGCAATGCTAGGCCGGATTCCTCCTACGAGCAGTACTTC. J is TRBJ2-7 and V is TRBV20-1, with D unresolved. In germline, CDR1 is DFQATT, CDR2 SNEGSKA (reference sequence). CDR3 size: 13 residues.

This chain links TRBV20-1 with TRBJ1-4; possibly TRBD1 for D (5 bases). The germline V gene has CDR1 DFQATT and CDR2 SNEGSKA (reference sequence). The V end lost 3 bases, the J end lost 11 bases, and 16 bases lay between the germline ends. This CDR3 is 13 amino acids long. The CDR3 DNA reads as TGCAGTGCTAGTAAACAGGCGGACGAGAAACTGTTTTTT. Translation: CSASKQADEKLFF.

This sequence joins TRBV4-1 and TRBJ2-7; D possibly uses TRBD1 or TRBD2 (5 bases each). Germline loops: CDR1 MGHRA, CDR2 YSYEKL. The CDR3 covers 15 residues. V was shortened by 3 bases and J by 3 bases, with 15 bases between the two germline ends. The CDR3 sequence is CASSHDSGTGYEQYF. DNA for the CDR3: TGCGCCAGCAGCCACGATTCAGGGACGGGCTACGAGCAGTACTTC.